The 20 T cell receptor beta chains presented below share a single source sample, sequenced in a study of cytomegalovirus exposure and HLA in healthy donors. Vbeta (60) and Jbeta (13) primers were used in the PCR. Sequenced by immunoSEQ multiplex PCR; TCRdb stores in-frame clones only, minus some. The sample lists 100,000 to 120,000 clones; approximately 82% were seen once. The sample was PBMCs. The receptors shown here come from a man aged 25 to 40 in good health and CMV-seropositive.

The rearrangement joins TRBV30 to TRBJ1-1, with 7 bases aligning to TRBD1. The CDR3 has 13 residues. The germline gives CDR1 GTSNPN, CDR2 SVGIG (reference sequence). The V segment lost 8 bases and the J segment 5 bases; nucleotides outside the gene matches: 11. The CDR3 DNA reads TGTGCCCGACAGGGAGCCCAGGGTACTGAAGCTTTCTTT. It encodes CARQGAQGTEAFF.

This chain uses TRBV19 with TRBJ1-1; D remains ambiguous. CDR1 LNHDA and CDR2 SQIVND come from the germline V gene (reference sequence). V was trimmed by 5 bases and J by 3 bases, leaving 13 bases between them. This CDR3 has 14 residues. CDR3 nucleotide sequence: TGTGCCAGTAGTCCTGACACAAGTGACACTGAAGCTTTCTTT. Translation: CASSPDTSDTEAFF. The variable domain in full, with the rest retrieved from reference TRBV19 and TRBJ1-1, is DGGITQSPKYLFRKEGQNVTLSCEQNLNHDAMYWYRQDPGQGLRLIYYSQIVNDFQKGDIAEGYSVSREKKESFPLTVTSAQKNPTAFYLCASSPDTSDTEAFFGQGTRLTVV.

V usage is TRBV6-4 and J usage is TRBJ1-1; TRBD1 aligns across 7 bases. CDR3 size: 17 residues. CDR1 and CDR2 (germline): MRHNA, SNTAGT. V shed 5 bases, J shed 1 base, and the junction held 13 bases outside the gene matches. CDR3 loop: CASSINRGKGWNTEAFF. The CDR3 bases are TGTGCCAGCAGTATTAACAGGGGCAAGGGATGGAACACTGAAGCTTTCTTT.

The rearrangement uses TRBV28 and TRBJ1-1; D is undetermined. CDR3 size: 16 residues. In germline, CDR1 is MDHEN, CDR2 SYDVKM. Trimming removed 5 bases at V and 0 bases at J, with 16 bases between. The CDR3 region has the DNA TGTGCCAGCAGTCATCCGGGAAGCACTATGAACACTGAAGCTTTCTTT. This sequence encodes CASSHPGSTMNTEAFF.

This chain joins TRBV7-9 and TRBJ2-7, with D tentatively TRBD1 (6 bases). The germline V and J ends were trimmed by 7 bases and 3 bases, with 19 bases remaining between them. Germline V gene sequence: CDR1 SEHNR, CDR2 FQNEAQ (reference sequence). The CDR3 is 15 amino acids. DNA for the CDR3: TGTGCCAGCACCCTGGAGTGGGGCAGGGGCTACGAGCAGTACTTC. Protein product: CASTLEWGRGYEQYF.

The chain has TRBV2 and TRBJ2-5; D gene uncertain. This CDR3 is 11 amino acids long. Per the germline V gene, CDR1 is SNHLY and CDR2 is FYNNEI. Trimming pared 5 bases from V and 5 bases from J, leaving 6 bases between. The CDR3 region has the DNA TGTGCCAGCAGTCCGTTCGAGACCCAGTACTTC. Its protein is CASSPFETQYF.

The J gene is TRBJ2-5, the V gene TRBV25-1; the match to TRBD1 covers 8 bases. The CDR3 sequence is 16 residues long. CDR1 and CDR2 (germline): MGHDK, SYGVNS. V was pared by 1 base and J by 7 bases, with 11 bases of the junction left unmatched. CDR3 coding DNA: TGTGCCAGCAGTGAATTGGTGAGACAGGGGCGACGGACCCAGTACTTC. Its protein product is CASSELVRQGRRTQYF.

The J gene is TRBJ1-1, the V gene TRBV5-5; D is unresolved. The CDR3 has 15 amino acids. Trimming took off 4 bases at V and 1 base at J, with 14 bases between the two ends. Germline values: CDR1 SGHKS, CDR2 YYEKEE (reference sequence). DNA for the CDR3: TGTGCCAGCAGCGTATCCGTTCCGGGGAACACTGAAGCTTTCTTT. This translates into CASSVSVPGNTEAFF.

The chain employs TRBV10-3 and TRBJ1-6; 9 nucleotides match TRBD1. Germline CDR1 and CDR2: ENHRY and SYGVKD. The CDR3 covers 15 residues. J lost 7 bases, V lost 8 bases, and 9 bases had no gene match. CDR3 in DNA: TGTGCCATCGGCTGGACCGGGACAGGGAATTCACCCCTCCACTTT. Its protein product is CAIGWTGTGNSPLHF.

This sequence joins TRBV7-7 and TRBJ2-5; D call uncertain. The CDR3 runs to 14 residues. Between the trimmed V and J ends, which lost 2 bases and 5 bases, there was a span of 12 bases. Germline assignment: CDR1 SSHAT and CDR2 FNYEAQ (reference sequence). CDR3 region: CASSLYSVGETQYF. The CDR3 DNA sequence: TGTGCCAGCAGCTTATACTCGGTCGGGGAGACCCAGTACTTC.

This rearrangement joins TRBV6-6 to TRBJ2-5; D unclear. V was cut by 2 bases and J by 5 bases, with 6 bases left in between. The V gene's germline CDR1 is MNHNY and CDR2 SVGAGI (reference sequence). The CDR3 is made up of 12 amino acids. In nucleotides, the CDR3 is TGTGCCAGCAGTTACCGCCAGGAGACCCAGTACTTC. It yields the protein CASSYRQETQYF.

V gene TRBV7-9 combines with J gene TRBJ2-1; 10 positions agree with TRBD2. The germline V gene has CDR1 SEHNR and CDR2 FQNEAQ (reference sequence). The CDR3 totals 15 residues. The junction had 9 bases not matched to a gene; V was cut back by 3 bases and J by 10 bases. As DNA, the CDR3 is TGTGCCAGCAGCTTTAGCGGGGGGCCCCAGGTGGAGCAGTTCTTC. It specifies CASSFSGGPQVEQFF.

On this clone: One end of the junction varies from germline; a read error may be responsible. Other DNA sequences of this sample code for an identical CDR3. The rearrangement joins TRBV19 to TRBJ1-2, with D perhaps matching TRBD1 (5 bases). Germline CDR1 is LNHDA and CDR2 is SQIVND (reference sequence). There are 15 residues in the CDR3. The CDR3 DNA is TGTGCCAGTAGTATTTCGGGGGATTCTTACTATGGTTACACCTTC. Its translation is CASSISGDSYYGYTF.

V gene TRBV28 combines with J gene TRBJ2-5; 7 nucleotides agree with TRBD2. Trimming at V came to 3 bases and at J to 5 bases, leaving 6 bases not matched to a gene. Germline values: CDR1 MDHEN, CDR2 SYDVKM. The CDR3 has 14 residues. CDR3 sequence: CASSFHGRGETQYF. DNA of the CDR3: TGTGCCAGCAGTTTTCACGGGCGGGGGGAGACCCAGTACTTC.

The chain has TRBV7-2 and TRBJ2-7; TRBD1 might be the D (5 bases). Germline V gene data show CDR1 as SGHTA and CDR2 as FQGNSA. Trimming shortened V by 0 bases and J by 7 bases, and 10 bases separated the two germline ends. There are 13 residues in the CDR3. CDR3 nucleotides: TGTGCCAGCAGCTTAGCCCAGGGATATGAGCAGTACTTC. This encodes CASSLAQGYEQYF.

The V call is TRBV5-1, the J call TRBJ2-3, with TRBD1 matching over 9 bases. The CDR3 has 16 amino acids. Trimming took 0 bases from V and 6 from J; bases not matched to a gene: 8. Germline V gene sequence: CDR1 SGHRS, CDR2 YFSETQ. The DNA for the CDR3 is TGCGCCAGCAGCTTGGATGTTTCGGGGACAGGGGATACGCAGTATTTT. Translating gives CASSLDVSGTGDTQYF.

The chain joins TRBV18 to TRBJ2-7; maybe TRBD1 (5 bases). There are 12 residues in the CDR3. Trimming removed 6 bases at V and 5 bases at J, with 11 bases between. From germline, CDR1 is KGHSH and CDR2 LQKENI. For the CDR3, the DNA is TGTGCCAGCTCCTTGACAGAAGACGAGCAGTACTTC. Its translation is CASSLTEDEQYF. The full variable domain, with the rest looked up from reference TRBV18 and TRBJ2-7, is NAGVMQNPRHLVRRRGQEARLRCSPMKGHSHVYWYRQLPEEGLKFMVYLQKENIIDESGMPKERFSAEFPKEGPSILRIQQVVRGDSAAYFCASSLTEDEQYFGPGTRLTVT.

There are a few counts of this clone. The chain couples TRBV9 to TRBJ2-7; a possible D gene is TRBD2 (7 bases). The CDR3 consists of 15 residues. The V gene lost 3 bases and the J gene lost 5 bases, with 18 bases spanning the gap. The germline V gene has CDR1 SGDLS and CDR2 YYNGEE. CDR3 loop: CASSAGGLPGDEQYF. The CDR3 bases are TGTGCCAGCAGCGCCGGGGGGCTCCCTGGTGACGAGCAGTACTTC.

This clone has just a few counts. V gene TRBV28 combines with J gene TRBJ1-1; D unclear. There are 17 residues in the CDR3. CDR1 MDHEN and CDR2 SYDVKM come from the germline V gene. V was clipped by 3 bases and J by 4 bases, with 21 bases between them. DNA for the CDR3: TGTGCCAGCAGTTTCTACCCTCTTGTTTTGGAGGGCACTGAAGCTTTCTTT. Protein sequence: CASSFYPLVLEGTEAFF.

This chain connects TRBV5-6 to TRBJ2-1; 8 bases fit TRBD2. Germline CDR1 and CDR2: SGHDT and YYEEEE. V lost 0 bases to trimming and J lost 4 bases; unmatched junction nucleotides: 6. This CDR3 contains 16 residues. The chain's CDR3 is CASSLVSVAGYNEQFF. CDR3 nucleotide sequence: TGTGCCAGCAGCTTGGTCTCGGTAGCGGGGTACAATGAGCAGTTCTTC.